Below, 29 T cell receptor beta chains from the same sample are listed, as sequenced in a study of shared clonotypes between healthy human individuals. Profiling relied on immunoSEQ multiplex PCR, and the TCRdb table lists in-frame clones only, not all of them. This sample has about 2.5 million clones, with just under 95% found just once. The specimen was naive CD4+ T cells from PBMCs. Described subset: CD45RA+ positively selected. The receptors originated from a man aged 18-30 years in good health. Some clones in this sample may be carry-over from other donors' samples.

The CDR3 DNA is TGTGCCAGCAGCGGGGGAGGAAAACTGTTTTTT. Its translation is CASSGGGKLFF. The chain uses TRBV7-2 and TRBJ1-4; tentative D call: TRBD1 (5 bases). Trimming took off 5 bases at V and 10 bases at J, with 8 bases between the two ends. This CDR3 has 11 amino acids. Germline-derived CDR1 and CDR2 are SGHTA and FQGNSA. The full variable domain, rest sourced from reference TRBV7-2 and TRBJ1-4, is GAGVSQSPSNKVTEKGKDVELRCDPISGHTALYWYRQSLGQGLEFLIYFQGNSAPDKSGLPSDRFSAERTGGSVSTLTIQRTQQEDSAVYLCASSGGGKLFFGSGTQLSVL.

This chain links TRBV7-3 with TRBJ2-7; D is possibly TRBD1 (7 bases). V was trimmed by 5 bases and J by 6 bases, leaving 20 bases between them. This CDR3 has 15 amino acids. CDR1 and CDR2 from the germline V gene are SGHTA and FQGTGA. CDR3 in amino acids: CASSLIQGGLSEQYF. CDR3 sequence (DNA): TGTGCCAGCAGCCTCATTCAGGGGGGTTTGTCCGAGCAGTACTTC.

The rearrangement links TRBV11-2 to TRBJ2-2; 7 positions match TRBD1. V was pared by 2 bases and J by 6 bases, with 9 bases of the junction left unmatched. Germline CDR1 and CDR2: SGHAT and FQNNGV. The length of the CDR3 is 16 residues. CDR3: CASSLHGQVTAGELFF. CDR3 nucleotide sequence: TGTGCCAGCAGCTTACATGGACAGGTCACCGCCGGGGAGCTGTTTTTT.

The chain combines TRBV18 with TRBJ2-6, with D possibly matching TRBD1 (5 bases). The germline CDR1 and CDR2 sequences are KGHSH and LQKENI. The CDR3 length is 17 residues. Trimming left V 2 bases short and J 2 bases short, with 13 bases between. The CDR3 DNA follows: TGTGCCAGCTCACCATATGGGGCAGGGACTGGGGCCAACGTCCTGACTTTC. Amino acids: CASSPYGAGTGANVLTF.

The chain is built from TRBV28 and TRBJ1-1, with TRBD1 matching over 8 bases. CDR3 length: 12 residues. CDR1 is MDHEN, CDR2 SYDVKM, per germline. V gave up 2 bases and J gave up 11 bases; unmatched junction bases: 4. For the CDR3, the DNA is TGTGCCAGCAGTTTACCCAGGGGGCAGGCTTTCTTT. It encodes CASSLPRGQAFF.

The chain has TRBV11-2 and TRBJ2-7, with TRBD2 as a possible D gene (5 bases). The germline V gene has CDR1 SGHAT and CDR2 FQNNGV. V was trimmed by 4 bases and J by 0 bases, leaving 13 bases between them. This CDR3 is built from 15 residues. The CDR3 DNA reads TGTGCCAGCAGCTACGGACGGGGAAGCTCCTACGAGCAGTACTTC. Translated: CASSYGRGSSYEQYF.

This clone was detected only once. The chain recombines TRBV4-2 with TRBJ2-2; D tentatively fits TRBD1 or TRBD2 (6 bases each). Per the germline V gene, CDR1 is LGHNA and CDR2 is YNFKEQ. This CDR3 region has 14 residues. V was trimmed by 4 bases and J by 3 bases, leaving 9 bases between them. The CDR3 DNA is TGTGCCAGCAGCCCGGGGGCCCACACCGGGGAGCTGTTTTTT. It encodes CASSPGAHTGELFF.

CDR3 nucleotides: TGTGCCAGCAGTCAGGGATGGGGCAATGAGCAGTTCTTC. It encodes CASSQGWGNEQFF. The rearrangement uses TRBV28 and TRBJ2-1, with D tentatively TRBD1 (5 bases). CDR3 length: 13 amino acids. CDR1 MDHEN and CDR2 SYDVKM come from the germline V gene. Trimming cost V 5 bases and J 6 bases, with 11 bases left between them.

V gene TRBV28 combines with J gene TRBJ1-2, with no clear D. Deletions cut 2 bases from V and 8 bases from J, with 6 bases between. The germline V gene encodes CDR1 MDHEN and CDR2 SYDVKM. CDR3 size: 11 residues. CDR3 sequence: CASSLPGGYTF. The CDR3 region has the DNA TGTGCCAGCAGTTTACCGGGGGGCTACACCTTC.

The V and J genes are TRBV6-1 and TRBJ1-2; D may be TRBD1 (6 bases). In germline, CDR1 is MNHNS, CDR2 SASEGT. The CDR3 length is 13 residues. Trimming pared 8 bases from V and 8 bases from J, leaving 18 bases between. CDR3 sequence (DNA): TGTGCCAGCCAAGTGCGGGGGCTCGAAGGCTACACCTTC. Encoded protein: CASQVRGLEGYTF.

The gene calls are TRBV5-1 and TRBJ2-7, with 12 nucleotides matching TRBD2. CDR1 is SGHRS, CDR2 YFSETQ, per germline. This CDR3 region has 18 residues. Trimming at V came to 3 bases and at J to 5 bases, leaving 15 bases not matched to a gene. DNA for the CDR3: TGCGCCAGCAGCTACGGCGGACTAGCGGGGTCATCCTCTGACGAGCAGTACTTC. Amino acid sequence: CASSYGGLAGSSSDEQYF.

The V and J genes are TRBV2 and TRBJ2-7; possibly TRBD1 for D (6 bases). The CDR3 is 14 residues long. V was cut by 6 bases and J by 2 bases, with 14 bases left in between. Per germline, CDR1 SNHLY and CDR2 FYNNEI. In DNA form, the CDR3 reads TGTGCCAGCAGCCTCACAGGGACGGCCTACGAGCAGTACTTC. This gives the protein CASSLTGTAYEQYF.

The chain recombines TRBV28 with TRBJ2-5; D may be TRBD1 or TRBD2 (7 bases each). Trimming shortened V by 8 bases and J by 7 bases, and 17 bases separated the two germline ends. Germline assignment: CDR1 MDHEN and CDR2 SYDVKM. This CDR3 comprises 13 residues. CDR3 residues: CASSQGGFWTQYF. In DNA, the CDR3 is TGTGCCAGCTCCCAGGGGGGGTTTTGGACCCAGTACTTC.

V gene TRBV20-1 combines with J gene TRBJ2-7, with a tentative D call TRBD2 (5 bases). The CDR3 consists of 11 residues. CDR1 DFQATT and CDR2 SNEGSKA come from the germline V gene (reference sequence). The V gene lost 7 bases and the J gene lost 0 bases, with 7 bases spanning the gap. CDR3 loop: CSGGFSYEQYF. Written as DNA, the CDR3 is TGCAGTGGAGGGTTCTCCTACGAGCAGTACTTC.

This chain connects TRBV6-4 to TRBJ2-7; D is uncertain. Trimming shortened V by 2 bases and J by 5 bases, and 10 bases separated the two germline ends. This CDR3 has 13 residues. Per the germline V gene, CDR1 is MRHNA and CDR2 is SNTAGT. This chain's CDR3 is CASSDVSADEQYF. The CDR3, as DNA: TGTGCCAGCAGTGACGTCTCCGCCGACGAGCAGTACTTC.

A note on this clone: Other DNA sequences in the sample encode the same CDR3. The rearrangement links TRBV5-1 to TRBJ2-3, with TRBD2 matching over 7 bases. Unmatched junction bases numbered 2, after V lost 0 bases and J lost 1 base. CDR1 is SGHRS, CDR2 YFSETQ, per germline. The CDR3 totals 15 residues. The CDR3 sequence: CASSLAGGGTDTQYF. The CDR3 region has the DNA TGCGCCAGCAGCTTGGCGGGGGGAGGCACAGATACGCAGTATTTT.

This sequence joins TRBV28 and TRBJ1-3; D perhaps matches TRBD1 (5 bases). Germline V gene data show CDR1 as MDHEN and CDR2 as SYDVKM. Trimming took off 4 bases at V and 7 bases at J, with 14 bases between the two ends. This CDR3 is 14 amino acids long. DNA of the CDR3: TGTGCCAGCAGTTCTAACGGGGCCCGGAACACCATATATTTT. Amino acid sequence: CASSSNGARNTIYF.

V gene TRBV5-1 combines with J gene TRBJ2-5; the D gene could be TRBD1 or TRBD2 (5 bases each). CDR1 SGHRS and CDR2 YFSETQ come from the germline V gene. The CDR3 consists of 16 residues. The V end lost 1 base, the J end lost 1 base, and 14 bases lay between the germline ends. CDR3 coding DNA: TGCGCCAGCAGCTTGCGGCGGGCAGGGCCCCAAGAGACCCAGTACTTC. Translated: CASSLRRAGPQETQYF. The full variable domain, rest sourced from reference TRBV5-1 and TRBJ2-5, is KAGVTQTPRYLIKTRGQQVTLSCSPISGHRSVSWYQQTPGQGLQFLFEYFSETQRNKGNFPGRFSGRQFSNSRSEMNVSTLELGDSALYLCASSLRRAGPQETQYFGPGTRLLVL.

The V gene is TRBV10-3, the J gene TRBJ1-1; D gene uncertain. Trimming cost V 4 bases and J 1 base, with 10 bases left between them. Germline lookup yields CDR1 ENHRY and CDR2 SYGVKD. The CDR3 consists of 14 residues. CDR3 bases: TGTGCCATCAGTGGCCGAAGGGAGAACACTGAAGCTTTCTTT. Encoded protein: CAISGRRENTEAFF.

This chain connects TRBV7-8 to TRBJ2-3, with 10 bases fitting TRBD2. J was trimmed by 2 bases and V by 1 base; bases with no gene match: 12. The CDR3 extends over 19 amino acids. The germline gives CDR1 SGHVS, CDR2 FQNEAQ. This CDR3 reads CASSLGRLAGGFATDTQYF. In DNA form, the CDR3 reads TGTGCCAGCAGCTTAGGGCGATTAGCGGGAGGATTCGCCACAGATACGCAGTATTTT.

Note on this clone: The sample contains more than one DNA sequence encoding this CDR3. The V gene is TRBV15, the J gene TRBJ2-7; D not resolved. This CDR3 contains 13 residues. Per germline, CDR1 LNHNV and CDR2 YYDKDF (reference sequence). V lost 1 base and J lost 3, with 7 bases in between. This CDR3 is CATSRGGDYEQYF. CDR3 DNA sequence: TGTGCCACCAGCAGAGGTGGGGACTACGAGCAGTACTTC.

The chain combines TRBV6-1 with TRBJ2-2; D uncertain. Trimming pared 4 bases from V and 6 bases from J, leaving 12 bases between. Germline CDR1 MNHNS, CDR2 SASEGT. This CDR3 comprises 14 residues. The CDR3 sequence: CASSVESLAGELFF. The CDR3 coding sequence is TGTGCCAGCAGTGTTGAAAGCTTGGCCGGGGAGCTGTTTTTT.

The rearrangement joins TRBV6-1 to TRBJ2-7, with D maybe TRBD1 (5 bases). Germline V gene data show CDR1 as MNHNS and CDR2 as SASEGT. The length of the CDR3 is 16 residues. V gave up 0 bases and J gave up 2 bases, with 14 bases separating them. CDR3 DNA sequence: TGTGCCAGCAGTGAAGCCCAAAGGGGTGGGACCTACGAGCAGTACTTC. Protein product: CASSEAQRGGTYEQYF.

This rearrangement joins TRBV28 to TRBJ2-7; the D is unclear. CDR1 and CDR2 from the germline V gene are MDHEN and SYDVKM. The V end was cut by 11 bases, the J end by 2 bases, with 13 bases between. The length of the CDR3 is 12 residues. The CDR3 reads CALGGSAYEQYF. CDR3 bases: TGTGCCCTCGGTGGCAGCGCCTACGAGCAGTACTTC.

V and J are TRBV5-1 and TRBJ1-4; no clear D gene. Germline V gives CDR1 SGHRS, CDR2 YFSETQ. The CDR3 has 13 amino acids. V lost 1 base to trimming and J lost 7 bases, with 8 bases between them. CDR3 sequence (DNA): TGCGCCAGCAGCTTGTCTCAGGTTGAAAAACTGTTTTTT. Its protein product is CASSLSQVEKLFF.

The rearrangement joins TRBV19 to TRBJ1-5; D unresolved. Germline loops: CDR1 LNHDA, CDR2 SQIVND (reference sequence). This CDR3 comprises 14 residues. CDR3 nucleotides: TGTGCTACCCATGGAGGGTTTAGCAATCAGCCCCAGCATTTT. It specifies CATHGGFSNQPQHF.

This clone was seen only once. The chain joins TRBV30 to TRBJ2-7; maybe TRBD1 (5 bases). Looked up from germline, CDR1 is GTSNPN and CDR2 is SVGIG (reference sequence). The CDR3 sequence is 15 residues long. The V gene lost 0 bases and the J gene lost 2 bases, with 14 bases spanning the gap. The DNA of the CDR3 is TGTGCCTGGAGTGTATCCAGGGTGGTCACCTACGAGCAGTACTTC. This encodes CAWSVSRVVTYEQYF.

The chain has TRBV27 and TRBJ1-5; 7 nucleotides agree with TRBD1. The CDR3 consists of 16 residues. V lost 0 bases to trimming and J lost 1 base; unmatched junction nucleotides: 3. CDR1 and CDR2 (germline): MNHEY, SMNVEV (reference sequence). The CDR3: CASSLSPTGSNQPQHF. The CDR3 DNA sequence: TGTGCCAGCAGTTTATCGCCGACAGGGAGCAATCAGCCCCAGCATTTT.

About this clone: Different DNA sequences within this sample yield the same CDR3. V gene TRBV29-1 combines with J gene TRBJ2-5; 8 bases line up with TRBD1. Germline CDR1 and CDR2: SQVTM and ANQGSEA. J lost 5 bases, V lost 6 bases, and 2 bases had no gene match. CDR3 length: 11 residues. The DNA for the CDR3 is TGCAGCGTGGACAGGGCGGAGACCCAGTACTTC. Amino acids: CSVDRAETQYF.